The 32 T cell receptor beta chains below all came from one sample that was sequenced in a study of T cells after yellow fever vaccination. TCRdb used MiXCR to reprocess the 5' RACE reads, holding one entry per CDR3 protein. The sample includes about 220,000 distinct CDR3 sequences, less than 7.5% of them seen just once. Material: CD4+ T cells sorted from PBMCs, obtained on the day of the yellow fever booster vaccination. These receptors were collected from a man aged 25-45 years who received the YFV17D yellow fever vaccine.

This clonotype was counted ten times or more. The rearrangement links TRBV11-2 to TRBJ2-7, with unresolved D. The germline V and J ends were trimmed by 4 bases and 4 bases, with 14 bases remaining between them. Germline V gene data show CDR1 as SGHAT and CDR2 as FQNNGV. CDR3 length equals 14 residues. This CDR3 is CASSSQGLLYEQYF. In DNA, the CDR3 is TGTGCCAGCAGCTCCCAAGGTCTCCTTTACGAGCAGTACTTC. Combining the CDR3 with reference TRBV11-2 and TRBJ2-7 gives the whole variable domain EAGVAQSPRYKIIEKRQSVAFWCNPISGHATLYWYQQILGQGPKLLIQFQNNGVVDDSQLPKDRFSAERLKGVDSTLKIQPAKLEDSAVYLCASSSQGLLYEQYFGPGTRLTVT.

In nucleotides, the CDR3 is TGCAGTGCTAGTAAGCCTAGCGGATACAATGAGCAGTTCTTC. Amino acid sequence: CSASKPSGYNEQFF. The J gene is TRBJ2-1, the V gene TRBV20-1; 7 positions match TRBD2. The CDR3 sequence is 14 residues long. Per germline, CDR1 DFQATT and CDR2 SNEGSKA (reference sequence). J lost 4 bases, V lost 3 bases, and 6 bases had no gene match.

Ten or more counts support this clonotype. The chain uses TRBV7-2 and TRBJ2-3; possible D gene TRBD2, 5 bases. Germline V gives CDR1 SGHTA, CDR2 FQGNSA. The germline V and J ends were trimmed by 3 bases and 2 bases, with 12 bases remaining between them. This CDR3 is built from 15 residues. The CDR3 nucleotides read TGTGCCAGCAGCTTCCGTAGCGCGACCACAGATACGCAGTATTTT. Translation: CASSFRSATTDTQYF.

There are a few counts of this clonotype. The rearrangement joins TRBV15 to TRBJ2-7; either TRBD1 or TRBD2 may supply D (5 bases each). With 0 bases removed from V and 1 base from J, the gap between germline ends came to 16 bases. The germline V gene encodes CDR1 LNHNV and CDR2 YYDKDF (reference sequence). The CDR3 is 17 amino acids. For the CDR3, the DNA is TGTGCCACCAGCAGAGATAGATCCCCTGGGACGTCCTACGAGCAGTACTTC. Translated, it gives CATSRDRSPGTSYEQYF.

This clonotype occurred many times. The chain links TRBV7-2 to TRBJ2-7; TRBD2 might be the D (7 bases). The germline V gene encodes CDR1 SGHTA and CDR2 FQGNSA. There are 16 residues in the CDR3. With 5 bases removed from V and 3 bases from J, the gap between germline ends came to 20 bases. The DNA of the CDR3 is TGTGCCAGCAGCCCTAGGTTGTTGGGAGGGGGCTACGAGCAGTACTTC. Translated: CASSPRLLGGGYEQYF.

The chain links TRBV18 to TRBJ2-7; D remains ambiguous. Germline V gene lookup returns CDR1 KGHSH and CDR2 LQKENI. The CDR3 consists of 15 residues. V shed 0 bases and J shed 7 bases, with 16 bases lying between them. In DNA form, the CDR3 reads TGTGCCAGCTCACCACCGGGTCAGAAGATGAGGGAGCAGTACTTC. Protein product: CASSPPGQKMREQYF.

This clonotype was counted ten times or more. The V and J genes are TRBV5-1 and TRBJ2-2; tentatively, D is TRBD1 (5 bases). V gave up 0 bases and J gave up 0 bases, with 9 bases separating them. The CDR3 is 16 residues long. Germline V lookup: CDR1 SGHRS, CDR2 YFSETQ. CDR3 nucleotides: TGCGCCAGCAGCTTGGGACAGTTCGCGAACACCGGGGAGCTGTTTTTT. Translating it yields CASSLGQFANTGELFF.

This clonotype was detected many times. The V and J genes are TRBV20-1 and TRBJ2-1; TRBD2 matches at 10 bases. This CDR3 is 13 amino acids long. The V and J ends lost 6 bases and 5 bases, in that order; junction bases with no gene match: 4. Germline V gene data show CDR1 as DFQATT and CDR2 as SNEGSKA (reference sequence). CDR3 sequence: CSALGTSDNEQFF. The CDR3 DNA is TGCAGTGCCCTCGGGACTAGCGACAATGAGCAGTTCTTC.

In its sample, this clonotype was seen a few times. The J gene is TRBJ2-1, the V gene TRBV5-6, with D possibly matching TRBD1 (6 bases). The CDR3 consists of 13 residues. Trimming stripped 3 bases from V and 4 bases from J, with 8 bases between. The germline gives CDR1 SGHDT, CDR2 YYEEEE. The CDR3 DNA reads as TGTGCCAGCAGCTCGGACAGATACAATGAGCAGTTCTTC. This translates into CASSSDRYNEQFF.

This clonotype was observed a few times. The germline gene is not matched at one end of the junction; a read error may be the cause. The chain couples TRBV11-2 to TRBJ2-7; TRBD2 agrees at 9 bases. CDR1 is SGHAT, CDR2 FQNNGV, per germline. This CDR3 comprises 15 residues. CDR3 region: CASSSLGLASSEQYF. CDR3 DNA sequence: TGTGCCAGCAGCTCCCTGGGACTAGCTTCCTCCGAGCAGTACTTC.

This clonotype was counted ten times or more. V and J are TRBV6-5 and TRBJ2-3; D may correspond to TRBD1 or TRBD2 (5 bases each). The length of the CDR3 is 17 residues. Germline V CDR1 and CDR2: MNHEY, SVGAGI. The V end lost 2 bases, the J end lost 0 bases, and 15 bases lay between the germline ends. CDR3 sequence reads: CASSYGGFVPSTDTQYF. As DNA, the CDR3 is TGTGCCAGCAGTTACGGGGGTTTTGTCCCTAGCACAGATACGCAGTATTTT.

This clonotype has more than one count but fewer than ten. The rearrangement joins TRBV5-4 to TRBJ2-6, with D perhaps TRBD1 or TRBD2 (5 bases each). The CDR3 has 15 amino acids. The V and J ends lost 4 bases and 11 bases respectively, with 19 bases between them. Germline loops: CDR1 SGHNT, CDR2 YYREEE (reference sequence). The CDR3 DNA sequence: TGTGCCAGCAGCCAAACCCGGGACGTTGCCCACGTCCTGACTTTC. Protein sequence: CASSQTRDVAHVLTF.

This clonotype was recorded at least ten times. The rearrangement uses TRBV29-1 and TRBJ2-6, with D perhaps matching TRBD2 (7 bases). Germline V gene lookup returns CDR1 SQVTM and CDR2 ANQGSEA. V was trimmed by 4 bases and J by 2 bases, leaving 21 bases between them. The CDR3 consists of 18 residues. This CDR3 reads CSVGVGGAGHAGANVLTF. The CDR3 DNA is TGCAGCGTTGGAGTTGGGGGGGCAGGTCACGCTGGGGCCAACGTCCTGACTTTC.

This clonotype was observed a handful of times. The chain couples TRBV6-5 to TRBJ1-1; TRBD1 matches 9 bases. The length of the CDR3 is 15 residues. Germline-derived CDR1 and CDR2 are MNHEY and SVGAGI. V lost 0 bases to trimming and J lost 4 bases; unmatched junction nucleotides: 3. DNA for the CDR3: TGTGCCAGCAGTTACTCATGGGGACAGGGCACTGAAGCTTTCTTT. It specifies CASSYSWGQGTEAFF.

This clonotype was counted ten times or more. J is TRBJ2-7 and V is TRBV18; D perhaps matches TRBD1 (6 bases). Germline loops: CDR1 KGHSH, CDR2 LQKENI. The germline V and J ends were trimmed by 3 bases and 3 bases, with 9 bases remaining between them. CDR3 length: 13 amino acids. The CDR3 bases are TGTGCCAGCTCACCGGGGGCTCACTACGAGCAGTACTTC. Protein: CASSPGAHYEQYF.

V usage is TRBV19 and J usage is TRBJ2-2; TRBD1 matches 7 bases. The ends lost 9 bases at V and 6 bases at J; junction bases unmatched: 10. CDR3 size: 14 residues. From germline, CDR1 is LNHDA and CDR2 SQIVND (reference sequence). The chain's CDR3 is CASRLQGSAGELFF. CDR3 coding DNA: TGTGCCAGCCGACTACAGGGGTCCGCCGGGGAGCTGTTTTTT.

This clonotype was counted at least ten times. Sequence at one end of the junction differs from germline and may be a read error. The chain employs TRBV28 and TRBJ1-2; 12 bases match TRBD1. Germline assignment: CDR1 MDHEN and CDR2 SYDVKM. CDR3 length: 12 residues. CDR3 coding DNA: TGTGCCAGCAGTTACGCGGGACAGGGGGCCAACTTC. This encodes CASSYAGQGANF.

This clonotype has at least ten counts. The chain employs TRBV5-1 and TRBJ2-2; possibly TRBD1 for D (5 bases). Trimming shortened V by 2 bases and J by 1 base, and 15 bases separated the two germline ends. Germline CDR1 reads SGHRS; CDR2 reads YFSETQ. This CDR3 has 17 amino acids. CDR3 region: CASSLRGQGRNTGELFF. In DNA form, the CDR3 reads TGCGCCAGCAGCTTACGTGGACAAGGCAGGAACACCGGGGAGCTGTTTTTT.

This clonotype has more than one count but fewer than ten. CDR3 residues: CSARGGLAGADEQFF. The CDR3 region has the DNA TGCAGTGCTAGAGGGGGACTAGCGGGGGCAGATGAGCAGTTCTTC. The chain is built from TRBV20-1 and TRBJ2-1, with 14 positions matching TRBD2. Germline V gene sequence: CDR1 DFQATT, CDR2 SNEGSKA (reference sequence). The CDR3 is 15 residues long. V trimming: 1 base; J trimming: 8 bases; junction bases outside the gene matches: 4.

The CDR3 spells CASSVARDSSYEQYF. DNA for the CDR3: TGTGCCAGCAGCGTAGCTCGCGACAGCTCCTACGAGCAGTACTTC. The chain carries TRBV9 and TRBJ2-7, with D maybe TRBD1 (5 bases). The CDR3 extends over 15 amino acids. V shed 0 bases and J shed 0 bases, with 10 bases lying between them. Per the germline V gene, CDR1 is SGDLS and CDR2 is YYNGEE.

This clonotype was seen many times. The chain couples TRBV5-1 to TRBJ1-2; 7 bases are shared with TRBD1. The ends lost 3 bases at V and 2 bases at J; junction bases unmatched: 7. There are 15 residues in the CDR3. Germline loops: CDR1 SGHRS, CDR2 YFSETQ. In DNA form, the CDR3 reads TGCGCCAGCAGCTACCGGGACAGAGAAAACTATGGCTACACCTTC. Translation: CASSYRDRENYGYTF.

A few counts support this clonotype. V is TRBV5-1 and J is TRBJ1-6; D remains unclear. Trimming cost V 6 bases and J 8 bases, with 15 bases left between them. CDR1 is SGHRS and CDR2 is YFSETQ in the germline V gene. The CDR3 loop spans 14 amino acids. The DNA for the CDR3 is TGCGCCAGCAAGAGGACGGATGGAGATTCACCCCTCCACTTT. Encoded protein: CASKRTDGDSPLHF.

The chain links TRBV2 to TRBJ2-3; TRBD2 might be the D (5 bases). The CDR3 is made up of 12 amino acids. Per germline, CDR1 SNHLY and CDR2 FYNNEI. V lost 6 bases and J 2 bases, leaving 6 bases between the germline ends. This chain's CDR3 is CASRTNTDTQYF. CDR3 coding DNA: TGTGCCAGCAGGACTAACACAGATACGCAGTATTTT.

This chain uses TRBV20-1 with TRBJ1-2; D might be TRBD1 (5 bases). From germline, CDR1 is DFQATT and CDR2 SNEGSKA (reference sequence). Deletions cut 4 bases from V and 8 bases from J, with 17 bases between. The CDR3 is 13 residues long. The CDR3 nucleotides are TGCAGTGCTACACTGTCGGGGGGATCGGGCTACACCTTC. Translation: CSATLSGGSGYTF.

This clonotype was observed a handful of times. The rearrangement links TRBV2 to TRBJ2-6; 8 bases match TRBD1. V trimming: 8 bases; J trimming: 2 bases; junction bases outside the gene matches: 8. Germline loops: CDR1 SNHLY, CDR2 FYNNEI. CDR3 length: 16 residues. The CDR3 here is CASGHPQGAGANVLTF. The CDR3 DNA reads as TGTGCCAGCGGCCACCCACAGGGGGCTGGGGCCAACGTCCTGACTTTC.

At least ten counts were recorded for this clonotype. This rearrangement joins TRBV6-5 to TRBJ2-1, with 8 nucleotides matching TRBD2. J was trimmed by 4 bases and V by 4 bases; bases with no gene match: 9. The CDR3 spans 16 residues. Germline lookup yields CDR1 MNHEY and CDR2 SVGAGI. Here the CDR3 DNA reads TGTGCCAGCAGTTCCTCCCCTAGCGGGCATTACAATGAGCAGTTCTTC. It is translated as CASSSSPSGHYNEQFF.

V and J are TRBV6-2 or TRBV6-3 and TRBJ2-7, with TRBD1 matching over 8 bases. Germline CDR1 is MNHEY and CDR2 is SVGEGT. This CDR3 spans 14 amino acids. V was pared by 2 bases and J by 5 bases, with 5 bases of the junction left unmatched. The DNA for the CDR3 is TGTGCCAGCAGTTACAGGGACAGGCTCCACGAGCAGTACTTC. It codes for CASSYRDRLHEQYF.

This clonotype showed up many times. The chain couples TRBV4-3 to TRBJ2-3; weak D call: TRBD1 (5 bases). Germline V gene lookup returns CDR1 LGHNA and CDR2 YSLEER. Trimming stripped 5 bases from V and 6 bases from J, with 15 bases between. The CDR3 is 14 residues long. The CDR3 is CASSLRQHGDTQYF. The CDR3 nucleotides read TGCGCCAGCAGCTTAAGACAGCATGGCGATACGCAGTATTTT.

This clonotype was counted between two and nine times. This sequence joins TRBV20-1 and TRBJ1-5; a weak D match, TRBD1 (6 bases). Per the germline V gene, CDR1 is DFQATT and CDR2 is SNEGSKA (reference sequence). V was pared by 6 bases and J by 11 bases, with 14 bases between. This CDR3 region has 11 residues. The DNA of the CDR3 is TGCAGTGCGGTGGGGGCGGACTCCCAGCATTTT. This codes for CSAVGADSQHF.

For this clonotype: A much larger clone lies one base from this, so it may be a read error. Lacking the conserved final phenylalanine or tryptophan, this CDR3 likely reflects a read error. This rearrangement joins TRBV5-1 to TRBJ2-5, with no clear D. The CDR3 length is 13 residues. Germline V gene lookup returns CDR1 SGHRS and CDR2 YFSETQ. With 4 bases removed from V and 3 bases from J, the gap between germline ends came to 10 bases. Written as DNA, the CDR3 is TGCGCCAGCAGCCGCGACTCGGAAGAGACCCAGTACTAC. Residues: CASSRDSEETQYY.

This clonotype was observed many times. The V call is TRBV28, the J call TRBJ2-2; D not resolved. The CDR3 has 14 residues. V was pared by 5 bases and J by 0 bases, with 7 bases between. Germline-derived CDR1 and CDR2 are MDHEN and SYDVKM. In DNA form, the CDR3 reads TGTGCCAGCAGTGGTAGACCGAACACCGGGGAGCTGTTTTTT. As protein: CASSGRPNTGELFF.

To note about this clonotype: This may be a read error: a much more frequent sequence differs by one nucleotide. The chain combines TRBV6-1 with TRBJ2-7; D is perhaps TRBD2 (5 bases). Trimming removed 6 bases at V and 7 bases at J, with 22 bases between. The CDR3 sequence is 15 residues long. Germline CDR1 reads MNHNS; CDR2 reads SASEGT. Written as DNA, the CDR3 is TGTGCCAGCAGGCGAGGAGAGGCCGGAGGTGGGGAGCAGTACTTC. It codes for CASRRGEAGGGEQYF.